A selection of T cell receptor beta chains follows, all from one sample in a study of T-cell memory formation after mild COVID-19. TCRdb re-called the 5' RACE reads with MiXCR, one entry per CDR3 protein. The sample holds approximately 350,000 distinct CDR3 sequences, 14% seen once. Sequenced input: PBMCs or a T cell subset sorted from them (not recorded which). Source of these receptors: a man between 18 and 35 years old who had mild COVID-19 (a few samples of this study predate the infection). Cell type and time point are not known. The CDR3 runs from the conserved cysteine through the conserved F or W.

TRBV7-6	TRBJ1-1	18	CASSLVGPGQSGPTEAFF
TRBV7-9	TRBJ2-7	14	CASSVGGGRSEQYF
TRBV29-1	TRBJ1-1	13	CSVVDRSGTEAFF
TRBV9	TRBJ1-4	15	CASSVAPETNEKLFF
TRBV27	TRBJ1-1	12	CASSLSRDRVFF
TRBV5-4	TRBJ2-3	15	CASSFWDRSPDTQYF
TRBV11-2	TRBJ2-5	13	CASSVGRGMAQYF
TRBV2	TRBJ2-7	16	CATLRTSGLSSYEQYF
TRBV7-6	TRBJ2-1	13	CASSQRPNNEQFF
TRBV7-9	TRBJ2-7	14	CASSQDGRGDEQYF
TRBV11-2	TRBJ1-2	13	CASSFNRSYGYTF
TRBV5-4	TRBJ2-3	15	CASSLAVGYTDTQYF
TRBV6-5	TRBJ2-2	17	CASSYSQGLLSTGELFF
TRBV5-6	TRBJ1-5	18	CASSLFRGKGYSNQPQHF
TRBV6-5	TRBJ2-3	15	CASSYRGGPGDTQYF
TRBV18	TRBJ2-1	15	CASSTASGGSNEQFF
TRBV9	TRBJ1-2	16	CASSLGRTGGHYGYTF
TRBV5-1	TRBJ2-1	18	CASSFNPPTGGFYNEQFF
TRBV10-1	TRBJ1-3	13	CASSRDLRNTIYF
TRBV15	TRBJ2-5	18	CATSRVGGRTGTQETQYF
TRBV5-1	TRBJ1-1	14	CASSLTRQGLGAFF
TRBV7-9	TRBJ1-2	16	CASSLAGRSQGSGYTF